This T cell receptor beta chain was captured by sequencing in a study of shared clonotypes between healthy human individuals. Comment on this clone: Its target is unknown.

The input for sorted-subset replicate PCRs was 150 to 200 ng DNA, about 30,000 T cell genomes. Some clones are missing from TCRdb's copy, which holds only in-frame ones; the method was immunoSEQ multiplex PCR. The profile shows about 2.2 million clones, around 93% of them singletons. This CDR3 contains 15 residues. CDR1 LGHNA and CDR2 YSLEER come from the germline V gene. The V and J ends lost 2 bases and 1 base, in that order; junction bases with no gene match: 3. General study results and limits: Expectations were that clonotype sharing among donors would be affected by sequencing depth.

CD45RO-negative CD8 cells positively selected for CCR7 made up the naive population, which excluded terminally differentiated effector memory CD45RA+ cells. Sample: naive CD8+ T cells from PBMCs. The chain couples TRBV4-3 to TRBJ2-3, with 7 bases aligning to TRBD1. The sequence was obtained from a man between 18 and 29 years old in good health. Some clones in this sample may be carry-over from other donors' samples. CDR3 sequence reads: CASSQRQGGTDTQYF. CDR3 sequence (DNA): TGCGCCAGCAGCCAAAGACAGGGTGGCACAGATACGCAGTATTTT.